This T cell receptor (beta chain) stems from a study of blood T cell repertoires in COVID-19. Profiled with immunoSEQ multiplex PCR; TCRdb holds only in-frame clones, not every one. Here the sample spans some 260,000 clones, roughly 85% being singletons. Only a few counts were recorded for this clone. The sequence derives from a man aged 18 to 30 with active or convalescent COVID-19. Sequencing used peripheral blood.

The DNA of the CDR3 is TGCAGCGTTGTTGTGGGGCCGGGCACTGAAGCTTTCTTT. Its protein product is CSVVVGPGTEAFF. The V call is TRBV29-1, the J call TRBJ1-1; tentatively, D is TRBD1 (5 bases). CDR1 is SQVTM, CDR2 ANQGSEA, per germline. This CDR3 spans 13 amino acids. V was cut by 4 bases and J by 4 bases, with 13 bases left in between.